Listed below are T cell receptor beta chains from one sample, sequenced in a study of T cell responses to AZD1222 COVID-19 vaccine. Data came from immunoSEQ multiplex PCR; TCRdb stores just in-frame clones and leaves some out. The sample holds about 120,000 clones, approximately 90% seen once. This material consisted of peripheral blood, taken 28 days after the second AZD1222 dose. These receptors came from an adult who received the AZD1222 COVID-19 vaccine. Each CDR3 is given with its conserved first and last residue. A D gene is named only where the DNA matches it firmly. Clone size is shown for a subset of rows, as once, few, many or a class of expanded clone.

D	J	size	V	CDR3	DNA
TRBD2	TRBJ2-7	.	TRBV4-2	CASSQASGRYEQYF	TGTGCCAGCAGCCAAGCTAGCGGGAGGTACGAGCAGTACTTC
.	TRBJ2-2	once	TRBV3-1/TRBV3-2	CASSQGTNTGELFF	TGTGCCAGCAGCCAAGGTACGAACACCGGGGAGCTGTTTTTT
TRBD2	TRBJ2-7	few	TRBV28	CASSLAGPGGDEQYF	TGTGCCAGCAGTTTGGCGGGCCCTGGGGGGGACGAGCAGTACTTC
.	TRBJ2-7	.	TRBV18	CASSQLTGFAYEQYF	TGTGCCAGCTCACAGCTAACAGGGTTCGCCTACGAGCAGTACTTC
.	TRBJ1-1	.	TRBV7-3	CASSPTGYTEAFF	TGTGCCAGCAGCCCAACAGGTTACACTGAAGCTTTCTTT
TRBD2	TRBJ2-1	.	TRBV5-1	CASSLGLAGYNEQFF	TGCGCCAGCAGCTTGGGACTAGCGGGTTACAATGAGCAGTTCTTC
TRBD1	TRBJ1-3	.	TRBV7-9	CASSAQGRGQGQNTIYF	TGTGCCAGCAGCGCACAAGGCAGGGGACAGGGTCAGAACACCATATATTTT
TRBD1	TRBJ2-3	.	TRBV5-1	CASSSDRGKDTQYF	TGCGCCAGCAGCTCGGACAGGGGTAAAGATACGCAGTATTTT
.	TRBJ1-3	.	TRBV27	CASSLFAGNTIYF	TGTGCCAGCAGTTTATTCGCAGGGAACACCATATATTTT
.	TRBJ2-7	.	TRBV3-1/TRBV3-2	CASSQVTGATYEQYF	TGTGCCAGCAGCCAAGTAACGGGTGCGACCTACGAGCAGTACTTC
TRBD2	TRBJ2-2	.	TRBV20-1	CSASISSGTNTGELFF	TGCAGTGCTAGTATCTCTAGCGGGACGAACACCGGGGAGCTGTTTTTT
.	TRBJ2-1	.	TRBV5-1	CASSSPTSVSYNEQFF	TGCGCCAGCAGCTCGCCAACTAGTGTATCCTACAATGAGCAGTTCTTC
.	TRBJ1-3	.	TRBV19	CASSPQAGNTIYF	TGTGCCAGTAGTCCCCAAGCCGGAAACACCATATATTTT
.	TRBJ1-2	.	TRBV6-5	CASSYKAVYGYTF	TGTGCCAGCAGTTATAAGGCGGTTTATGGCTACACCTTC
.	TRBJ2-3	.	TRBV7-9	CASSLRGRGDTQYF	TGTGCCAGCAGCTTAAGGGGGAGAGGAGATACGCAGTATTTT
.	TRBJ2-7	.	TRBV7-2	CASSLEGAGQYF	TGTGCCAGCAGCTTAGAAGGGGCAGGGCAGTACTTC
.	TRBJ1-2	once	TRBV5-6	CASRLHYGYTF	TGTGCCAGCAGACTGCACTATGGCTACACCTTC
.	TRBJ2-1	.	TRBV3-1/TRBV3-2	CASSQDPHHYNEQFF	TGTGCCAGCAGCCAAGACCCACACCACTACAATGAGCAGTTCTTC
TRBD1	TRBJ2-7	.	TRBV15	CATSRDMDRGHEQYF	TGTGCCACCAGCAGAGATATGGACAGGGGGCACGAGCAGTACTTC
.	TRBJ1-1	.	TRBV11-1	CASSLEGTMNTEAFF	TGTGCCAGCAGCTTAGAGGGGACAATGAACACTGAAGCTTTCTTT
.	TRBJ2-7	.	TRBV10-3	CAISESAGSSYEQYF	TGTGCCATCAGTGAGTCAGCGGGCAGCTCCTACGAGCAGTACTTC
.	TRBJ1-4	few	TRBV4-1	CASSQVGASEELFF	TGCGCCAGCAGCCAAGTGGGGGCCTCCGAGGAACTGTTTTTT
TRBD1	TRBJ2-5	.	TRBV5-4	CASSLGRGETQYF	TGTGCCAGCAGCTTAGGCAGGGGGGAGACCCAGTACTTC
.	TRBJ2-1	.	TRBV20-1	CSARRDEQFF	TGCAGTGCTAGAAGGGATGAGCAGTTCTTC
.	TRBJ1-4	.	TRBV3-1/TRBV3-2	CASSQHGEKLFF	TGTGCCAGCAGCCAACATGGTGAAAAACTGTTTTTT
.	TRBJ1-5	once	TRBV6-5	CASTTGDSNQPQHF	TGTGCCAGCACCACGGGGGATAGCAATCAGCCCCAGCATTTT
.	TRBJ1-6	once	TRBV13	CASSLGRDDSPLHF	TGTGCCAGCAGCTTAGGTAGGGATGATTCACCCCTCCACTTT
TRBD2	TRBJ2-1	few	TRBV7-3	CASSFSPGGINEQFF	TGTGCCAGCAGCTTCAGCCCGGGAGGGATTAATGAGCAGTTCTTC
TRBD2	TRBJ2-1	.	TRBV30	CAWSDGLAGSNEQFF	TGTGCCTGGAGTGATGGACTAGCGGGATCTAATGAGCAGTTCTTC
.	TRBJ2-7	.	TRBV19	CASTPGATYEQYF	TGTGCCAGTACCCCGGGGGCCACCTACGAGCAGTACTTC
.	TRBJ1-1	.	TRBV5-1	CASSFPGSNTEAFF	TGCGCCAGCAGCTTTCCGGGATCGAACACTGAAGCTTTCTTT
.	TRBJ2-7	.	TRBV3-1/TRBV3-2	CASSGALEQYF	TGTGCCAGCAGCGGTGCGTTGGAGCAGTACTTC
TRBD1	TRBJ1-5	.	TRBV19	CASMAARGLQPQHF	TGTGCCAGTATGGCCGCCAGGGGGCTTCAGCCCCAGCATTTT
.	TRBJ1-3	.	TRBV30	CAWSVRGAPGNTIYF	TGTGCCTGGAGTGTACGGGGGGCGCCTGGAAACACCATATATTTT
.	TRBJ1-2	.	TRBV18	CASSPLDRFYGYTF	TGTGCCAGCTCACCACTAGACAGGTTCTATGGCTACACCTTC
.	TRBJ2-5	.	TRBV5-1	CASTLGPTGLGETQYF	TGCGCCAGCACCTTGGGCCCAACAGGGCTCGGGGAGACCCAGTACTTC
.	TRBJ2-3	few	TRBV6-4	CASSADSTDTQYF	TGTGCCAGCAGTGCGGACAGCACAGATACGCAGTATTTT
.	TRBJ2-3	few	TRBV27	CASSFNYGTDTQYF	TGTGCCAGCAGTTTTAATTACGGAACAGATACGCAGTATTTT
.	TRBJ2-5	.	TRBV19	CASSFPRQETQYF	TGTGCCAGTAGTTTTCCCCGACAAGAGACCCAGTACTTC
TRBD1	TRBJ1-4	.	TRBV20-1	CKHRGLEKLFF	TGCAAACACAGGGGGCTGGAAAAACTGTTTTTT
.	TRBJ1-2	.	TRBV9	CASSVAGHVGNGYTF	TGTGCCAGCAGCGTAGCTGGTCACGTAGGGAATGGCTACACCTTC
.	TRBJ1-1	few	TRBV10-3	CAISEGAATEAFF	TGTGCCATCAGTGAGGGGGCAGCGACTGAAGCTTTCTTT
.	TRBJ2-7	.	TRBV4-2	CASSQGLEFDEQYF	TGTGCCAGCAGCCAAGGACTAGAGTTCGACGAGCAGTACTTC
.	TRBJ2-3	.	TRBV19	CASSIGELTSTDTQYF	TGTGCCAGTAGTATCGGGGAGTTAACTAGCACAGATACGCAGTATTTT
TRBD1	TRBJ1-1	.	TRBV12-3/TRBV12-4	CASSRGQGAEAFF	TGTGCCAGCAGTCGGGGACAGGGCGCTGAAGCTTTCTTT
.	TRBJ2-1	.	TRBV19	CASSMSYNEQFF	TGTGCCAGTAGTATGAGTTACAATGAGCAGTTCTTC
.	TRBJ1-5	.	TRBV19	CASSIRQVAYQPQHF	TGTGCCAGTAGTATCCGTCAGGTAGCCTATCAGCCCCAGCATTTT
.	TRBJ1-1	.	TRBV4-2	CASSHDFVRNTEAFF	TGTGCCAGCAGCCACGATTTCGTGAGGAACACTGAAGCTTTCTTT
TRBD2	TRBJ2-2	.	TRBV19	CASSIREGTGELFF	TGTGCCAGTAGTATAAGGGAGGGGACCGGGGAGCTGTTTTTT
TRBD1	TRBJ2-7	.	TRBV27	CASSLNRGSNEQYF	TGTGCCAGCAGCCTTAACAGGGGTTCTAACGAGCAGTACTTC
TRBD2	TRBJ2-1	.	TRBV9	CASSVEGLAGNNEQFF	TGTGCCAGCAGCGTAGAGGGACTAGCGGGAAACAATGAGCAGTTCTTC
.	TRBJ2-5	.	TRBV4-2	CASSQDTGRQETQYF	TGTGCCAGCAGCCAAGATACAGGGAGACAAGAGACCCAGTACTTC
.	TRBJ2-7	.	TRBV11-2	CASSLSWGQTYEQYF	TGTGCCAGCAGCTTAAGCTGGGGTCAAACCTACGAGCAGTACTTC
.	TRBJ2-2	.	TRBV5-1	CASSERATGELFF	TGCGCCAGCAGCGAACGGGCAACCGGGGAGCTGTTTTTT
TRBD1	TRBJ1-1	.	TRBV12-3/TRBV12-4	CASSRTGGTEAFF	TGTGCCAGCAGTCGCACAGGGGGCACTGAAGCTTTCTTT
.	TRBJ1-2	.	TRBV4-2	CASSQERGPNYGYTF	TGTGCCAGCAGCCAAGAGAGAGGGCCTAACTATGGCTACACCTTC
.	TRBJ2-7	.	TRBV11-3	CASNIPRGSWDSRSYEQYF	TGTGCCAGCAACATACCAAGGGGAAGTTGGGACTCTCGTTCCTACGAGCAGTACTTC
.	TRBJ1-3	.	TRBV19	CASMRRRSGNTIYF	TGTGCCAGTATGAGGCGACGCTCTGGAAACACCATATATTTT
.	TRBJ2-2	.	TRBV11-3	CASSLPGQGYTGELFF	TGTGCCAGCAGCTTACCGGGGCAGGGCTACACCGGGGAGCTGTTTTTT
TRBD2	TRBJ2-5	.	TRBV9	CASSVSGGRAWETQYF	TGTGCCAGCAGCGTATCTGGCGGGAGGGCTTGGGAGACCCAGTACTTC